This T cell receptor (beta chain) was documented in a study of long-term antiretroviral therapy in people with HIV. The study's findings and limits: Repertoire composition at all time points was dominated by clones that had expanded before ART.

Comment on this clone: Its antigen remains unknown.

Version v3.0 of the immunoSEQ assay was performed at survey level. Sequencing had a target that covered about 40,000-55,000 T-cell genomes per sample. Profiling relied on immunoSEQ multiplex PCR, and the TCRdb table lists in-frame clones only, not all of them. Counted here are roughly 28,000 clones, more than 75% occurring once; the ten biggest clones make up around 4.4%. Before DNA extraction, 1-10 million cryopreserved PBMC were held in the samples. The CDR3 totals 14 residues. Germline V gene sequence: CDR1 SGHTA, CDR2 FQGNSA. Trimming pared 5 bases from V and 0 bases from J, leaving 10 bases between.

This receptor was taken from a young woman with HIV. The rearrangement uses TRBV7-2 and TRBJ1-1, with D unclear. This specimen consisted of unsorted PBMCs, obtained 0.5 years after starting antiretroviral therapy. The CDR3 reads CASSTKRLNTEAFF. In nucleotides, the CDR3 is TGTGCCAGCAGCACGAAGAGGTTGAACACTGAAGCTTTCTTT.